The 32 T cell receptor beta chains presented below share a single source sample, sequenced in a study of blood T cell repertoires in COVID-19. Assay: immunoSEQ multiplex PCR; the TCRdb copy retains only in-frame clones and omits some. The sample yields fewer than 45,000 clones, around 80% seen once. Material: peripheral blood. These TCRs come from a man aged 55 to 70 with COVID-19, enrolled during active disease.

The V call is TRBV7-9, the J call TRBJ1-1; 8 bases fit TRBD1. This CDR3 comprises 16 residues. Trimming took 3 bases from V and 5 from J; bases not matched to a gene: 11. Per germline, CDR1 SEHNR and CDR2 FQNEAQ (reference sequence). CDR3 nucleotides: TGTGCCAGCAGCTTCGGACATGGACAGGGTGGTACTGAAGCTTTCTTT. Its translation is CASSFGHGQGGTEAFF.

This clone has more than one count but fewer than ten. This sequence joins TRBV7-9 and TRBJ2-7; D might be TRBD2 (5 bases). CDR3 length: 15 residues. Germline assignment: CDR1 SEHNR and CDR2 FQNEAQ (reference sequence). V lost 5 bases and J lost 2, with 16 bases in between. CDR3 nucleotide sequence: TGTGCCAGCAGCCCTTTGACCGGACTGGCCTACGAGCAGTACTTC. Translating gives CASSPLTGLAYEQYF.

This sequence joins TRBV4-1 and TRBJ1-5, with 7 nucleotides matching TRBD1. CDR3 length equals 15 residues. Germline CDR1 is MGHRA and CDR2 is YSYEKL. The trim removed 2 bases at V and 4 bases at J, leaving 5 bases unmatched. The CDR3 DNA reads TGCGCCAGCAGCCAATTCGGGACAGCTAATCAGCCCCAGCATTTT. Encoded protein: CASSQFGTANQPQHF.

The chain uses TRBV6-5 and TRBJ1-2; D gene uncertain. The CDR3 spans 13 residues. The germline V gene encodes CDR1 MNHEY and CDR2 SVGAGI. V lost 2 bases, J lost 8 bases, and 12 bases lay in between. The CDR3 protein is CASSYDRRGGYTF. CDR3 nucleotide sequence: TGTGCCAGCAGTTACGACCGTCGAGGGGGCTACACCTTC.

This clone was observed a few times. The genes are TRBV11-2 and TRBJ1-5; 8 bases are shared with TRBD1. Germline values: CDR1 SGHAT, CDR2 FQNNGV. After removal of 8 bases from V and 7 bases from J, the junction contained 7 bases not matched to a gene. The CDR3 loop spans 13 amino acids. CDR3 sequence (DNA): TGTGCCAGCGGTCAGGGGGCTGGACAGCCCCAGCATTTT. Its protein product is CASGQGAGQPQHF.

Here the CDR3 reads CASSQQGQAPASQYF. The CDR3 region has the DNA TGTGCCAGCAGCCAACAGGGGCAGGCACCGGCGAGTCAGTACTTC. The chain links TRBV3-1 (or the pseudogene TRBV3-2) to TRBJ2-7, with D possibly matching TRBD1 (6 bases). The germline V gene has CDR1 LGHDT and CDR2 YNNKEL (reference sequence). V lost 2 bases and J lost 10, with 21 bases in between. The CDR3 has 15 amino acids.

DNA of the CDR3: TGTGCCAGCAGCCATACTAGCGGGTTCTACAATGAGCAGTTCTTC. This sequence encodes CASSHTSGFYNEQFF. V gene TRBV5-6 combines with J gene TRBJ2-1, with 9 bases that match TRBD2. In germline, CDR1 is SGHDT, CDR2 YYEEEE. The CDR3 covers 15 residues. Unmatched junction bases numbered 5, after V lost 4 bases and J lost 3 bases.

This rearrangement joins TRBV19 to TRBJ2-1; 16 bases fit TRBD2. The CDR3 totals 16 residues. With V trimmed by 5 bases and J by 7 bases, 5 bases remained unmatched. CDR1 is LNHDA and CDR2 is SQIVND in the germline V gene (reference sequence). CDR3 coding DNA: TGTGCCAGTAGTGGGGGACTAGCGGGAGGGTGGAATGAGCAGTTCTTC. Amino acid sequence: CASSGGLAGGWNEQFF. Full variable domain (remainder filled in from reference TRBV19 and TRBJ2-1): DGGITQSPKYLFRKEGQNVTLSCEQNLNHDAMYWYRQDPGQGLRLIYYSQIVNDFQKGDIAEGYSVSREKKESFPLTVTSAQKNPTAFYLCASSGGLAGGWNEQFFGPGTRLTVL.

The chain employs TRBV4-2 and TRBJ1-3; D is unclear. CDR1 is LGHNA and CDR2 is YNFKEQ in the germline V gene. V was trimmed by 0 bases and J by 0 bases, leaving 9 bases between them. This CDR3 is built from 16 residues. CDR3 sequence reads: CASSQDRLLSGNTIYF. CDR3 sequence (DNA): TGTGCCAGCAGCCAAGATCGACTGCTCTCTGGAAACACCATATATTTT.

In the case of this clone: This likely comes from a read error, as the CDR3 has no conserved phenylalanine or tryptophan at its end. The chain links TRBV5-1 to TRBJ1-1, with a weak D call TRBD1 (5 bases). Per germline, CDR1 SGHRS and CDR2 YFSETQ. V was pared by 6 bases and J by 4 bases, with 13 bases between. The CDR3 is made up of 13 amino acids. The CDR3 DNA sequence: TGCGCCAGCACCGGCAGGGTGGGCACTGAAGCTTTCCTT. It specifies CASTGRVGTEAFL.

The V gene is TRBV2, the J gene TRBJ1-1, with D possibly being TRBD1 (6 bases). V was shortened by 5 bases and J by 1 base, with 11 bases between the two germline ends. Germline lookup yields CDR1 SNHLY and CDR2 FYNNEI. The CDR3 has 14 amino acids. For the CDR3, the DNA is TGTGCCAGCAGTACCGGGACACCGAACACTGAAGCTTTCTTT. Amino acid sequence: CASSTGTPNTEAFF.

The V gene is TRBV19, the J gene TRBJ2-7; D might be TRBD2 (6 bases). This CDR3 spans 14 amino acids. Germline V lookup: CDR1 LNHDA, CDR2 SQIVND (reference sequence). V was clipped by 5 bases and J by 1 base, with 12 bases between them. In nucleotides, the CDR3 is TGTGCCAGTAGTCCGGGACTCATATCCTACGAGCAGTACTTC. Amino acid sequence: CASSPGLISYEQYF. Full variable domain (missing parts from reference TRBV19 and TRBJ2-7): DGGITQSPKYLFRKEGQNVTLSCEQNLNHDAMYWYRQDPGQGLRLIYYSQIVNDFQKGDIAEGYSVSREKKESFPLTVTSAQKNPTAFYLCASSPGLISYEQYFGPGTRLTVT.

This chain joins TRBV30 and TRBJ1-6; unclear D gene. This CDR3 contains 13 residues. V lost 1 base to trimming and J lost 7 bases, with 8 bases between them. Germline V gene lookup returns CDR1 GTSNPN and CDR2 SVGIG (reference sequence). This chain's CDR3 is CAWSGDSNSPLHF. CDR3 DNA: TGTGCCTGGAGTGGAGACTCGAATTCACCCCTCCACTTT.

V is TRBV28 and J is TRBJ2-7; weak D call: TRBD2 (6 bases). The CDR3 is made up of 14 amino acids. Trimming shortened V by 7 bases and J by 1 base, and 14 bases separated the two germline ends. Germline V lookup: CDR1 MDHEN, CDR2 SYDVKM. CDR3 DNA: TGTGCCAGCATCGCGGACTACTTTTCCTACGAGCAGTACTTC. Translation gives CASIADYFSYEQYF.

J is TRBJ2-7 and V is TRBV20-1; maybe TRBD2 (5 bases). Germline V gives CDR1 DFQATT, CDR2 SNEGSKA (reference sequence). V was pared by 6 bases and J by 7 bases, with 13 bases between. This CDR3 spans 11 amino acids. CDR3 residues: CSADFRREQYF. CDR3 nucleotides: TGCAGTGCCGATTTCAGGAGGGAGCAGTACTTC.

The rearrangement uses TRBV3-1 (or the pseudogene TRBV3-2) and TRBJ1-3; D is perhaps TRBD1 (5 bases). V was shortened by 3 bases and J by 0 bases, with 12 bases between the two germline ends. Germline V CDR1 and CDR2: LGHDT, YNNKEL (reference sequence). CDR3 length equals 16 residues. CDR3 region: CASSHAGPRSGNTIYF. In DNA form, the CDR3 reads TGTGCCAGCAGCCACGCAGGGCCCCGCTCTGGAAACACCATATATTTT.

The chain recombines TRBV5-1 with TRBJ1-2; no clear D gene. Trimming left V 0 bases short and J 8 bases short, with 11 bases between. This CDR3 is built from 13 residues. The germline CDR1 and CDR2 sequences are SGHRS and YFSETQ. CDR3 sequence reads: CASSLGTSEGYTF. The CDR3 DNA follows: TGCGCCAGCAGCTTGGGCACCTCGGAGGGCTACACCTTC.

The chain combines TRBV5-1 with TRBJ2-7; 12 nucleotides line up with TRBD1. The trim removed 0 bases at V and 3 bases at J, leaving 10 bases unmatched. Germline lookup yields CDR1 SGHRS and CDR2 YFSETQ. This CDR3 is 18 amino acids long. In DNA form, the CDR3 reads TGCGCCAGCAGCTTGGGGGGACAGGGGGCGCTTAACTTCTACGAGCAGTACTTC. Translation: CASSLGGQGALNFYEQYF.

This clone was detected only once. The chain combines TRBV29-1 with TRBJ2-7; the D gene is possibly TRBD2 (6 bases). Germline V gives CDR1 SQVTM, CDR2 ANQGSEA. The CDR3 sequence is 12 residues long. V was shortened by 7 bases and J by 2 bases, with 12 bases between the two germline ends. CDR3 sequence reads: CSAAEGPYEQYF. In nucleotides, the CDR3 is TGCAGCGCCGCGGAGGGCCCCTACGAGCAGTACTTC.

The rearrangement links TRBV3-1 (or the pseudogene TRBV3-2) to TRBJ1-2; D is unclear. Germline V gives CDR1 LGHDT, CDR2 YNNKEL (reference sequence). The CDR3 is 13 amino acids. Trimming removed 2 bases from V and 5 bases from J, with 9 bases in between. CDR3 amino acids: CASSQKEFYGYTF. The CDR3 DNA reads TGTGCCAGCAGCCAAAAGGAGTTTTATGGCTACACCTTC.

V and J are TRBV6-5 and TRBJ1-1; no clear D. The CDR3 has 12 residues. CDR1 is MNHEY and CDR2 is SVGAGI in the germline V gene. The ends were cut back, 2 bases at V and 6 bases at J, with 7 bases in the middle. The CDR3 loop reads CASSYTGAEAFF. CDR3 in DNA: TGTGCCAGCAGTTACACCGGGGCTGAAGCTTTCTTT.

The gene calls are TRBV6-2 or TRBV6-3 and TRBJ2-5; 7 bases line up with TRBD2. The CDR3 totals 16 residues. The germline V gene has CDR1 MNHEY and CDR2 SVGEGT. Trimming took 2 bases from V and 3 from J; bases not matched to a gene: 9. The CDR3 bases are TGTGCCAGCAGTTACGACAGCGGGACGGCGAAAGAGACCCAGTACTTC. Translated: CASSYDSGTAKETQYF.

The chain combines TRBV6-4 with TRBJ2-3; TRBD1 might be the D (6 bases). The CDR3 covers 15 residues. Trimming removed 5 bases from V and 5 bases from J, with 17 bases in between. In germline, CDR1 is MRHNA, CDR2 SNTAGT. CDR3 region: CASSRNQGLVDTQYF. CDR3 in DNA: TGTGCCAGCAGTCGGAACCAGGGGCTTGTAGATACGCAGTATTTT.

This clone was picked up a small number of times. The chain carries TRBV5-8 and TRBJ2-7; 7 bases are shared with TRBD1. This CDR3 is 15 amino acids long. Germline V CDR1 and CDR2: SGHTS, YDEGEE. V shed 1 base, J shed 1 base, and the junction held 5 bases outside the gene matches. As DNA, the CDR3 is TGTGCCAGCAGCTTGTTCACAGGGGCTTCCTACGAGCAGTACTTC. Translated: CASSLFTGASYEQYF.

This chain uses TRBV24-1 with TRBJ1-5, with 9 nucleotides matching TRBD1. Germline-derived CDR1 and CDR2 are KGHDR and SFDVKD. This CDR3 contains 16 residues. Losses at the gene ends were 2 bases for V and 7 bases for J; bases not matched to a gene: 8. Here the CDR3 reads CATSDSRQGGRQPQHF. In DNA form, the CDR3 reads TGTGCCACCAGTGATTCCCGACAGGGGGGACGGCAGCCCCAGCATTTT.

This chain uses TRBV7-2 with TRBJ1-2, with 7 bases identical to TRBD1. Per germline, CDR1 SGHTA and CDR2 FQGNSA. The V gene end was trimmed by 4 bases and the J gene end by 3 bases; junction bases not matched to a gene: 8. This CDR3 comprises 15 residues. This CDR3 reads CASSSGGGTDYGYTF. CDR3 DNA: TGTGCCAGCAGCTCCGGGGGCGGGACAGACTATGGCTACACCTTC.

This clone is a singleton in its sample. This chain uses TRBV18 with TRBJ1-4; D perhaps matches TRBD1 (6 bases). Trimming shortened V by 3 bases and J by 8 bases, and 16 bases separated the two germline ends. The CDR3 length is 15 residues. The germline gives CDR1 KGHSH, CDR2 LQKENI. CDR3 bases: TGTGCCAGCTCACCCGCGCGGGGGGCAGAAGAAAAACTGTTTTTT. It is translated as CASSPARGAEEKLFF.

The chain recombines TRBV19 with TRBJ2-7; 8 bases line up with TRBD2. This CDR3 is 14 amino acids long. Germline CDR1 is LNHDA and CDR2 is SQIVND (reference sequence). V lost 5 bases to trimming and J lost 4 bases; unmatched junction nucleotides: 7. The CDR3 DNA follows: TGTGCCAGTAGTTACCAGCGGGAGAATTACGAGCAGTACTTC. Protein: CASSYQRENYEQYF.

The chain uses TRBV7-2 and TRBJ2-7, with unresolved D. The CDR3 extends over 13 amino acids. Trimming removed 4 bases from V and 7 bases from J, with 14 bases in between. The V gene's germline CDR1 is SGHTA and CDR2 FQGNSA. CDR3 sequence (DNA): TGTGCCAGCAGCTCCCGATGGGCCGGTGAGCAGTACTTC. Protein product: CASSSRWAGEQYF.

The V call is TRBV3-1 (or the pseudogene TRBV3-2), the J call TRBJ1-4, with 10 bases that match TRBD1. The J segment lost 5 bases and the V segment lost 0 bases, leaving 3 bases of the junction unmatched. CDR1 is LGHDT, CDR2 YNNKEL, per germline (reference sequence). The CDR3 is made up of 16 amino acids. Here the CDR3 reads CASSQDVGQGNEKLFF. As DNA, the CDR3 is TGTGCCAGCAGCCAAGATGTGGGACAGGGGAATGAAAAACTGTTTTTT.

The gene calls are TRBV7-2 and TRBJ2-3; 12 nucleotides match TRBD2. CDR3 length: 20 amino acids. The V and J ends lost 0 bases and 1 base, in that order; junction bases with no gene match: 11. The germline V gene encodes CDR1 SGHTA and CDR2 FQGNSA. The CDR3 reads CASSLAMRGLAGLRTDTQYF. CDR3 DNA: TGTGCCAGCAGCTTAGCGATGCGGGGACTAGCGGGTTTACGCACAGATACGCAGTATTTT.

The genes are TRBV6-6 and TRBJ2-5; the D gene is possibly TRBD2 (5 bases). V was trimmed by 4 bases and J by 1 base, leaving 7 bases between them. The CDR3 length is 13 residues. Germline-derived CDR1 and CDR2 are MNHNY and SVGAGI (reference sequence). Written as DNA, the CDR3 is TGTGCCAGCAGTTCCCGGGGCCAAGAGACCCAGTACTTC. Its translation: CASSSRGQETQYF.